These 30 T cell receptor beta chains originate from one sample sequenced in a study of identical twins (dated by TCRdb to the mid-2010s). Libraries were constructed by 5' RACE. Sequencing relied on an Illumina HiSeq 2000. The public sequencing data were trimmed at Q25 with fastp and processed into clonotypes with MiXCR by TCRdb, which kept only in-frame beta chains. Every entry covers one CDR3 protein and lists the most common genes and DNA from its rows. In all, the sample holds some 500,000 distinct CDR3 sequences, and over 8.5% of those were seen once. The ten largest make up under 3% of the sample. These same data were also listed under a study on yellow fever vaccine responses in identical twins.

The sample was PBMCs. These receptors originate from a young woman in good health.

The chain has TRBV7-2 and TRBJ2-1; TRBD2 agrees at 9 bases. Trimming at V came to 1 base and at J to 14 bases, leaving 9 bases not matched to a gene. CDR1 and CDR2 (germline): SGHTA, FQGNSA. CDR3 length: 14 amino acids. In nucleotides, the CDR3 is TGTGCCAGCAGCTTAGGCCACGCTGCGGGGGGGGAGTTCTTC. This gives the protein CASSLGHAAGGEFF.

This clonotype was seen a handful of times. This sequence joins TRBV29-1 and TRBJ2-5; D unresolved. Germline V lookup: CDR1 SQVTM, CDR2 ANQGSEA. V was shortened by 3 bases and J by 0 bases, with 5 bases between the two germline ends. CDR3 length: 12 amino acids. The CDR3 loop reads CSVDRDQETQYF. Written as DNA, the CDR3 is TGCAGCGTTGACAGAGACCAAGAGACCCAGTACTTC.

CDR3 amino acids: CSVSPSSGGPEQYF. The DNA of the CDR3 is TGCAGCGTTTCCCCGTCTAGCGGGGGCCCCGAGCAGTACTTC. V and J are TRBV29-1 and TRBJ2-7; TRBD2 aligns across 10 bases. Looked up from germline, CDR1 is SQVTM and CDR2 is ANQGSEA. The V gene end was trimmed by 5 bases and the J gene end by 6 bases; junction bases not matched to a gene: 10. This CDR3 is built from 14 residues.

The genes are TRBV6-2 or TRBV6-3 and TRBJ2-7, with 7 nucleotides matching TRBD2. The germline gives CDR1 MNHEY, CDR2 SVGEGT. The CDR3 is 15 amino acids. The V gene end was trimmed by 6 bases and the J gene end by 3 bases; junction bases not matched to a gene: 11. CDR3 in amino acids: CASSPTGTNNYEQYF. The CDR3 DNA follows: TGTGCCAGCAGCCCTACCGGGACTAACAACTACGAGCAGTACTTC.

This clonotype was seen at least ten times. V usage is TRBV11-2 and J usage is TRBJ2-4; D not resolved. CDR1 SGHAT and CDR2 FQNNGV come from the germline V gene. There are 15 residues in the CDR3. V was trimmed by 2 bases and J by 1 base, leaving 9 bases between them. The DNA of the CDR3 is TGTGCCAGCAGCTTATCATCAATCGCCAAAAACATTCAGTACTTC. It specifies CASSLSSIAKNIQYF.

The CDR3 sequence is CSARDPGLAETQYF. CDR3 DNA: TGCAGTGCTAGAGATCCGGGTTTGGCAGAGACCCAGTACTTC. The V and J genes are TRBV20-1 and TRBJ2-5; D is unclear. V dropped 0 bases and J dropped 4 bases, with 12 bases sitting between them. The CDR3 loop spans 14 amino acids. Germline CDR1 is DFQATT and CDR2 is SNEGSKA (reference sequence).

The chain couples TRBV9 to TRBJ2-2; D perhaps matches TRBD1 (6 bases). CDR3 length: 15 residues. Germline V gene lookup returns CDR1 SGDLS and CDR2 YYNGEE. V was trimmed by 5 bases and J by 3 bases, leaving 14 bases between them. The CDR3 DNA is TGTGCCAGCAGGGCGAGGGGGTGGTACACCGGGGAGCTGTTTTTT. Translated, it gives CASRARGWYTGELFF.

The V call is TRBV4-1, the J call TRBJ2-3, with 11 bases lining up with TRBD2. This CDR3 comprises 16 residues. Germline CDR1 and CDR2: MGHRA and YSYEKL. V gave up 1 base and J gave up 3 bases; unmatched junction bases: 3. CDR3 sequence (DNA): TGCGCCAGCAGCCAAGGGGCTAGCGGGAGGACAGATACGCAGTATTTT. This sequence encodes CASSQGASGRTDTQYF.

This clonotype was recorded many times. In nucleotides, the CDR3 is TGCGCCAGCAGCTTTTCCCCGGGAGTACAGTACAATGAGCAGTTCTTC. It encodes CASSFSPGVQYNEQFF. The chain links TRBV5-1 to TRBJ2-1, with D tentatively TRBD2 (6 bases). Looked up from germline, CDR1 is SGHRS and CDR2 is YFSETQ. V lost 2 bases and J 4 bases, leaving 16 bases between the germline ends. The CDR3 has 16 amino acids.

This clonotype was counted only a few times. The genes are TRBV11-2 and TRBJ2-3, with 14 bases fitting TRBD2. CDR3 size: 19 residues. Unmatched junction bases numbered 14, after V lost 5 bases and J lost 4 bases. Germline CDR1 and CDR2: SGHAT and FQNNGV. This CDR3 is CASSLIARGLAGVADTQYF. CDR3 DNA sequence: TGTGCCAGCAGCCTCATAGCCCGGGGACTAGCGGGAGTGGCAGATACGCAGTATTTT. Full variable domain (missing parts from reference TRBV11-2 and TRBJ2-3): EAGVAQSPRYKIIEKRQSVAFWCNPISGHATLYWYQQILGQGPKLLIQFQNNGVVDDSQLPKDRFSAERLKGVDSTLKIQPAKLEDSAVYLCASSLIARGLAGVADTQYFGPGTRLTVL.

CDR3 in amino acids: CASSFGRAGGPKDTQYF. The CDR3 region has the DNA TGTGCCAGCAGCTTCGGGCGGGCGGGGGGCCCCAAAGATACGCAGTATTTT. The chain employs TRBV11-2 and TRBJ2-3, with TRBD2 matching over 8 bases. Looked up from germline, CDR1 is SGHAT and CDR2 is FQNNGV. CDR3 size: 17 residues. V was pared by 3 bases and J by 5 bases, with 13 bases of the junction left unmatched.

The table lists this clonotype with many counts. The rearrangement uses TRBV11-2 and TRBJ2-3; tentatively, D is TRBD2 (6 bases). CDR3 size: 18 residues. Trimming removed 4 bases from V and 1 base from J, with 21 bases in between. Per the germline V gene, CDR1 is SGHAT and CDR2 is FQNNGV. The CDR3 DNA reads TGTGCCAGCAGCTCCGTAGCCGTGTCGGGGGATGGCACAGATACGCAGTATTTT. Its translation: CASSSVAVSGDGTDTQYF.

This clonotype was observed a handful of times. The chain links TRBV6-1 to TRBJ1-5; 7 positions match TRBD1. The ends lost 0 bases at V and 0 bases at J; junction bases unmatched: 5. Germline CDR1 reads MNHNS; CDR2 reads SASEGT. The CDR3 length is 17 residues. CDR3 region: CASSEAGGASSNQPQHF. DNA for the CDR3: TGTGCCAGCAGTGAAGCAGGGGGCGCATCTAGCAATCAGCCCCAGCATTTT.

This clonotype appeared many times. The chain links TRBV5-1 to TRBJ2-3; D gene unclear. With 0 bases removed from V and 3 bases from J, the gap between germline ends came to 11 bases. The CDR3 is made up of 15 amino acids. The germline V gene encodes CDR1 SGHRS and CDR2 YFSETQ. The CDR3 DNA sequence: TGCGCCAGCAGCTTGGCCGTTAGTTTGACAGATACGCAGTATTTT. It yields the protein CASSLAVSLTDTQYF.

The chain couples TRBV9 to TRBJ2-5; possible D gene TRBD1, 5 bases. The ends were cut back, 4 bases at V and 1 base at J, with 11 bases in the middle. Germline CDR1 is SGDLS and CDR2 is YYNGEE. The CDR3 is made up of 14 amino acids. CDR3 bases: TGTGCCAGCAGCACCGACAGAATCCAAGAGACCCAGTACTTC. Its translation is CASSTDRIQETQYF.

The table lists this clonotype with many counts. The gene calls are TRBV5-1 and TRBJ2-1; D not certain. Trimming removed 0 bases at V and 5 bases at J, with 9 bases between. Germline-derived CDR1 and CDR2 are SGHRS and YFSETQ. This CDR3 is 14 amino acids long. The CDR3 is CASSLVGLNNEQFF. DNA of the CDR3: TGCGCCAGCAGCTTGGTAGGCTTGAACAATGAGCAGTTCTTC.

This clonotype was observed a handful of times. V usage is TRBV13 and J usage is TRBJ2-3; D is undetermined. This CDR3 has 12 amino acids. V was cut by 4 bases and J by 4 bases, with 6 bases left in between. Germline V CDR1 and CDR2: PRHDT, FYEKMQ (reference sequence). The CDR3 loop is CASSYPADTQYF. DNA of the CDR3: TGTGCCAGCAGCTATCCCGCAGATACGCAGTATTTT.

The sample holds a few counts of this clonotype. The CDR3 sequence is CASSPPPGLFNYEQYF. CDR3 DNA: TGTGCCAGCAGTCCCCCCCCGGGACTTTTTAATTACGAGCAGTACTTC. The chain uses TRBV27 and TRBJ2-7; tentatively, D is TRBD2 (6 bases). Per the germline V gene, CDR1 is MNHEY and CDR2 is SMNVEV (reference sequence). V lost 5 bases and J lost 4, with 21 bases in between. The length of the CDR3 is 16 residues.

This clonotype occurred many times. The genes are TRBV5-6 and TRBJ2-2; possible D gene TRBD1, 5 bases. The CDR3 length is 14 residues. The V end was cut by 9 bases, the J end by 0 bases, with 12 bases between. Germline V gives CDR1 SGHDT, CDR2 YYEEEE. The CDR3 protein is CATLAGPNTGELFF. In DNA form, the CDR3 reads TGTGCCACACTGGCAGGGCCGAACACCGGGGAGCTGTTTTTT. Full variable domain (outside the CDR3, taken from reference TRBV5-6 and TRBJ2-2): DAGVTQSPTHLIKTRGQQVTLRCSPKSGHDTVSWYQQALGQGPQFIFQYYEEEERQRGNFPDRFSGHQFPNYSSELNVNALLLGDSALYLCATLAGPNTGELFFGEGSRLTVL.

This clonotype was detected only a few times. The chain uses TRBV4-1 and TRBJ2-7, with 11 bases identical to TRBD1. The germline V gene encodes CDR1 MGHRA and CDR2 YSYEKL. CDR3 length: 17 amino acids. J lost 4 bases, V lost 3 bases, and 11 bases had no gene match. The CDR3 region is CASSQLKGTGGHYEQYF. The CDR3 nucleotides are TGCGCCAGCAGCCAGTTAAAGGGGACAGGGGGACATTACGAGCAGTACTTC.

This clonotype was counted between two and nine times. Written as DNA, the CDR3 is TGTGCCAGCAGCCAAGAAAGGGGGGTTAACTCCTACGAGCAGTACTTC. It is translated as CASSQERGVNSYEQYF. The rearrangement links TRBV3-1 to TRBJ2-7; either TRBD1 or TRBD2 may supply D (6 bases each). Trimming stripped 0 bases from V and 0 bases from J, with 12 bases between. This CDR3 has 16 residues. CDR1 is LGHDT and CDR2 is YNNKEL in the germline V gene (reference sequence).

This clonotype was recorded once. Given a much more abundant clone one base away, this may be a read error. Lacking the conserved final phenylalanine or tryptophan, this CDR3 likely reflects a read error. The chain links TRBV5-1 to TRBJ2-7; tentative D call: TRBD1 (5 bases). Germline values: CDR1 SGHRS, CDR2 YFSETQ. CDR3 length: 15 residues. V was cut by 2 bases and J by 1 base, with 13 bases left in between. The DNA of the CDR3 is TGCGCCAGCAGCTTAGCCCAGCCAGGGTCCTACGAGCAGTACCTC. Protein: CASSLAQPGSYEQYL.

This clonotype came up a few times. V and J are TRBV10-2 and TRBJ2-7; possibly TRBD2 for D (5 bases). The CDR3 has 12 amino acids. The ends were cut back, 7 bases at V and 3 bases at J, with 10 bases in the middle. In germline, CDR1 is WSHSY, CDR2 SAAADI. The DNA for the CDR3 is TGCGCCAGCACCGAGGGCAGCTACGAGCAGTACTTC. Translated, it gives CASTEGSYEQYF.

There are many counts of this clonotype. The V call is TRBV7-2, the J call TRBJ2-3; D gene unclear. The CDR3 loop spans 12 amino acids. The V and J ends lost 1 base and 15 bases respectively, with 14 bases between them. CDR1 is SGHTA and CDR2 is FQGNSA in the germline V gene. The DNA of the CDR3 is TGTGCCAGCAGCTTAGACATCGGAGAACGATATTTT. It encodes CASSLDIGERYF.

This chain connects TRBV3-1 to TRBJ1-5; D gene ambiguous. V was pared by 5 bases and J by 5 bases, with 10 bases between. The CDR3 totals 13 residues. Germline CDR1 and CDR2: LGHDT and YNNKEL (reference sequence). The CDR3 protein is CASSVRWDQPQHF. CDR3 nucleotides: TGTGCCAGCAGCGTACGGTGGGATCAGCCCCAGCATTTT. Full variable domain (remainder filled in from reference TRBV3-1 and TRBJ1-5): DTAVSQTPKYLVTQMGNDKSIKCEQNLGHDTMYWYKQDSKKFLKIMFSYNNKELIINETVPNRFSPKSPDKAHLNLHINSLELGDSAVYFCASSVRWDQPQHFGDGTRLSIL.

Ten or more counts support this clonotype. The CDR3 loop reads CASSPVEAPVLTF. CDR3 nucleotide sequence: TGTGCCAGCAGCCCTGTCGAGGCCCCCGTCCTGACTTTC. V is TRBV12-3 or TRBV12-4 and J is TRBJ2-6; D gene uncertain. This CDR3 comprises 13 residues. V was trimmed by 6 bases and J by 12 bases, leaving 15 bases between them.

This clonotype showed up just once. This chain uses TRBV5-6 with TRBJ2-3, with TRBD2 matching over 11 bases. Germline V gene sequence: CDR1 SGHDT, CDR2 YYEEEE. The CDR3 is made up of 15 amino acids. The J segment lost 5 bases and the V segment lost 1 base, leaving 3 bases of the junction unmatched. The CDR3 reads CASSLTSGSRDTQYF. Here the CDR3 DNA reads TGTGCCAGCAGCTTGACTAGCGGGAGCCGAGATACGCAGTATTTT.

V and J are TRBV30 and TRBJ2-3; 8 bases match TRBD1. Trimming removed 2 bases from V and 1 base from J; junction bases left unmatched: 2. The CDR3 covers 14 residues. CDR1 is GTSNPN and CDR2 is SVGIG in the germline V gene (reference sequence). The DNA for the CDR3 is TGTGCCTGGAGTCAGGGGGCCGGCACAGATACGCAGTATTTT. Translated: CAWSQGAGTDTQYF.

J is TRBJ2-3 and V is TRBV29-1, with 10 bases that match TRBD1. The V gene end was trimmed by 6 bases and the J gene end by 4 bases; junction bases not matched to a gene: 7. This CDR3 spans 14 amino acids. Germline CDR1 SQVTM, CDR2 ANQGSEA. CDR3 bases: TGCAGCGTCCGAGGGGACAGGGGTTCAGATACGCAGTATTTT. Translation gives CSVRGDRGSDTQYF.

The rearrangement joins TRBV6-5 to TRBJ2-6, with D perhaps matching TRBD2 (5 bases). V was trimmed by 1 base and J by 0 bases, leaving 16 bases between them. The CDR3 loop spans 19 amino acids. Germline V gene lookup returns CDR1 MNHEY and CDR2 SVGAGI. In nucleotides, the CDR3 is TGTGCCAGCAGTTACTTGTTCGTCAGTGGGAGCTCTGGGGCCAACGTCCTGACTTTC. Its protein is CASSYLFVSGSSGANVLTF.